The 3 T cell receptor beta chains presented below share a single source sample, sequenced in a study of T cell repertoires in cytomegalovirus infection. TCRdb passed the reads through MiXCR, listing each CDR3 protein once. In the table there are some 250,000 distinct CDR3 sequences, approximately 9% of which are singletons. The material sequenced was PBMCs. The receptor source for this set is a human donor in good health (CMV status not recorded). Some clones in this sample may be carry-over from other donors' samples.

This clonotype has a count of ten or more. This chain joins TRBV7-6 and TRBJ1-6; D is uncertain. Between the trimmed V and J ends, which lost 2 bases and 7 bases, there was a span of 12 bases. The CDR3 has 15 residues. The germline V gene encodes CDR1 SGHVS and CDR2 FNYEAQ. This CDR3 is CASSLRGPDNSPLHF. CDR3 sequence (DNA): TGTGCCAGCAGCTTACGTGGTCCTGACAATTCACCCCTCCACTTT.

There are a few counts of this clonotype. The rearrangement joins TRBV6-5 to TRBJ2-3; TRBD2 aligns across 10 bases. J lost 5 bases, V lost 8 bases, and 10 bases had no gene match. The CDR3 runs to 15 residues. Germline-derived CDR1 and CDR2 are MNHEY and SVGAGI. DNA for the CDR3: TGTGCCAGCGGTGTAGCGGGAGGTCGCATAGATACGCAGTATTTT. Encoded protein: CASGVAGGRIDTQYF.

J is TRBJ2-4 and V is TRBV29-1; D not resolved. CDR3 length: 12 residues. Trimming removed 4 bases from V and 7 bases from J, with 11 bases in between. Germline-derived CDR1 and CDR2 are SQVTM and ANQGSEA. The CDR3 nucleotides are TGCAGCGTTGGGGTCAGTAGTAACATTCAGTACTTC. Protein product: CSVGVSSNIQYF.